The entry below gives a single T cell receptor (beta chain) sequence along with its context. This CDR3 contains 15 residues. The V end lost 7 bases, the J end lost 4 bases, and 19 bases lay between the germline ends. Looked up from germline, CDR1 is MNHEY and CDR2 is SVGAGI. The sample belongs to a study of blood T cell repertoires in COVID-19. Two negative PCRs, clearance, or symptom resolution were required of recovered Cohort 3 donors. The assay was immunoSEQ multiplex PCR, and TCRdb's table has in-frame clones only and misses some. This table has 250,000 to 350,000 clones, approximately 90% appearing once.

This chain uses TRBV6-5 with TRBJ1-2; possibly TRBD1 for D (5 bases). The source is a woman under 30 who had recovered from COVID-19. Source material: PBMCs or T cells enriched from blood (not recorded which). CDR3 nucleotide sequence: TGTGCCAGCACCCCTAGTAGGGGCAGGGTCTATGGCTACACCTTC. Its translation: CASTPSRGRVYGYTF.